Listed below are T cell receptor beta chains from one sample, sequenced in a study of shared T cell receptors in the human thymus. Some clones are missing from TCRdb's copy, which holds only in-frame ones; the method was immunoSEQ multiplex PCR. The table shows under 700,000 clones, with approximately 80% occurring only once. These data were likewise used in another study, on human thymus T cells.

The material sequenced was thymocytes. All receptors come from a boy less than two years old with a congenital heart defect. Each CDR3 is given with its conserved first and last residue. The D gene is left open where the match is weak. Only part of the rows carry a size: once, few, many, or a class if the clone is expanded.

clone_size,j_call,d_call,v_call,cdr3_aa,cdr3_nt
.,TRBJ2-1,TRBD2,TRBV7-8,CASSLTSGQTYNEQFF,TGTGCCAGCAGCCTCACTAGCGGGCAAACCTACAATGAGCAGTTCTTC
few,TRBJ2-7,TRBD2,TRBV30,CAWSPWAWEGGPYEQYF,TGTGCCTGGAGCCCTTGGGCATGGGAGGGTGGTCCCTACGAGCAGTACTTC
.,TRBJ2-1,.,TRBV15,CATSRPRQPSYNEQFF,TGTGCCACCAGCAGACCCAGACAGCCCTCCTACAATGAGCAGTTCTTC
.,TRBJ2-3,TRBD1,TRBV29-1,CSVRQGIKDTDTQYF,TGCAGCGTCCGACAGGGGATCAAGGACACAGATACGCAGTATTTT
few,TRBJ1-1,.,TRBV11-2,CASSLAGVREAFF,TGTGCCAGCAGCCTCGCAGGGGTACGGGAAGCTTTCTTT
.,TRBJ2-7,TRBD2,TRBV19,CASRPRTSAYYEQYF,TGTGCCAGTCGACCCCGGACTAGCGCCTACTACGAGCAGTACTTC
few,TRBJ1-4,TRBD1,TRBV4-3,CASSQAQGQPPAATNEKLFF,TGCGCCAGCAGCCAAGCTCAGGGACAGCCGCCGGCCGCAACTAATGAAAAACTGTTTTTT
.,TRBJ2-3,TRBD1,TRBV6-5,CASSKGDRKGDTQYF,TGTGCCAGCTCCAAGGGGGACAGAAAAGGAGATACGCAGTATTTT
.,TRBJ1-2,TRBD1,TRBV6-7,CASSWGQGPSNYGYTF,TGTGCCAGCAGTTGGGGACAGGGGCCATCTAACTATGGCTACACCTTC
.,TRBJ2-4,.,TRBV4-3,CASSQVVAIAKNIQYF,TGCGCCAGCAGCCAAGTGGTGGCAATAGCCAAAAACATTCAGTACTTC
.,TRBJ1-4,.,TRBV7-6,CASSPGRRANEKLFF,TGTGCCAGCAGCCCCGGTCGCAGGGCCAATGAAAAACTGTTTTTT
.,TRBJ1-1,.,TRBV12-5,CASGLDVKRQVPRTEAFF,TGTGCTAGTGGTTTGGACGTTAAAAGGCAGGTCCCCCGCACTGAAGCTTTCTTT
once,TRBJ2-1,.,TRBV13,CASSLLPTRSPYNEQFF,TGTGCCAGCAGCCTCCTACCAACTAGATCTCCCTACAATGAGCAGTTCTTC
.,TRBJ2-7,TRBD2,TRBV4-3,CASSQDPLNRGRAHEQYF,TGCGCCAGCAGCCAAGATCCCCTTAATCGCGGGAGGGCCCATGAGCAGTACTTC
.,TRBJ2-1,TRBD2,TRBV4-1,CASSATATVSGRAHNEQFF,TGCGCCAGCAGTGCGACAGCCACAGTCAGCGGGAGGGCCCACAATGAGCAGTTCTTC
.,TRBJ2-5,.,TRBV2,CASTPLRASCETQYF,TGTGCCAGCACTCCCCTAAGGGCTAGCTGTGAGACCCAGTACTTC
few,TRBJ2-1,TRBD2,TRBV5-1,CASSLEPSGSHKGQFF,TGCGCCAGCAGCTTGGAGCCTAGCGGGAGCCACAAGGGGCAGTTCTTC
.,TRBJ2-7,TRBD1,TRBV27,CASRRDWTGIYEQYF,TGTGCCAGCAGGAGAGACTGGACAGGGATCTACGAGCAGTACTTC
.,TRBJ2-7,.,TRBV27,CASGTQSYEQYF,TGTGCCAGCGGTACACAGTCCTACGAGCAGTACTTC
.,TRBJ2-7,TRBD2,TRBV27,CATSGNSRYEQYF,TGTGCCACTAGCGGGAACTCTCGGTACGAGCAGTACTTC
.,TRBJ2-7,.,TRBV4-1,CASSPMGTPATFAEQYF,TGCGCCAGCAGCCCCATGGGGACTCCAGCCACTTTCGCCGAGCAGTACTTC
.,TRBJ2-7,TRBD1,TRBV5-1,CASSLAGTGSSYEQYF,TGCGCCAGCAGCTTGGCTGGGACAGGCTCCTCCTACGAGCAGTACTTC
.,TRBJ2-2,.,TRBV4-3,CASSQARPQRRNTGELFF,TGCGCCAGCAGCCAAGCTAGGCCCCAGCGCCGTAACACCGGGGAGCTGTTTTTT
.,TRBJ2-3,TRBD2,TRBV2,CASIKVFGGRNRTDTQYF,TGTGCCAGCATCAAGGTATTTGGCGGGAGGAATCGCACAGATACGCAGTATTTT
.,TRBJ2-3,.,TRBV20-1,CPRTDTQYF,TGCCCCCGGACAGATACGCAGTATTTT
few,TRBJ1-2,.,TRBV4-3,CASSQAKLYGYTF,TGCGCCAGCAGCCAAGCCAAGCTCTATGGCTACACCTTC
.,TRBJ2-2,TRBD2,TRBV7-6,CASSHRPRLAGLAGELFF,TGTGCCAGCAGCCACAGGCCCCGACTAGCGGGGTTGGCCGGGGAGCTGTTTTTT
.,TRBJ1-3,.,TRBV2,CAGHRVSGNTIYF,TGTGCCGGACACAGGGTCTCTGGAAACACCATATATTTT
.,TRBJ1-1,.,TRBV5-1,CASSLVRLNTEAFF,TGCGCCAGCAGCTTGGTTCGTTTGAACACTGAAGCTTTCTTT
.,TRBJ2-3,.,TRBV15,CVGRDTSTDTQYF,TGTGTCGGGCGGGATACTAGCACAGATACGCAGTATTTT
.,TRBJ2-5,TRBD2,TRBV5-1,CASSLTSGQETQYF,TGCGCCAGCAGCCTGACTAGCGGCCAAGAGACCCAGTACTTC
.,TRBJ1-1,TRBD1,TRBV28,CASSRRTGGLKNTEAFF,TGTGCCAGCAGTCGTCGGACAGGGGGCTTGAAGAACACTGAAGCTTTCTTT
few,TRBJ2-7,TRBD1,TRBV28,CASSPGTEECYEQYF,TGTGCCAGCAGTCCGGGGACAGAGGAATGCTACGAGCAGTACTTC
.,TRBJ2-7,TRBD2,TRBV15,CATSRDRRFERGYEQYF,TGTGCCACCAGCAGAGATAGGCGGTTTGAGCGGGGCTACGAGCAGTACTTC
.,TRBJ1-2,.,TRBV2,CASNEAGSNYGYTF,TGTGCCAGCAATGAAGCAGGGAGCAACTATGGCTACACCTTC
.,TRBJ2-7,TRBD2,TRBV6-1,CASRGLAGLYEQYF,TGTGCCAGCAGGGGACTAGCGGGACTCTACGAGCAGTACTTC
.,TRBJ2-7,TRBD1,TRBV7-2,CASSSHRDSLTEQYF,TGTGCCAGCAGCTCCCACCGGGACAGCTTAACCGAGCAGTACTTC
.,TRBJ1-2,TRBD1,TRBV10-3,CAITSDRGGYTF,TGTGCCATCACCTCGGACAGGGGAGGCTACACCTTC
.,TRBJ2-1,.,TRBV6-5,CASRLDGDEQFF,TGTGCCAGCAGACTCGACGGGGATGAGCAGTTCTTC
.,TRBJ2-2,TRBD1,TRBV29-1,CSARNSGTGITGELFF,TGCAGCGCCAGAAACTCCGGGACAGGGATCACCGGGGAGCTGTTTTTT
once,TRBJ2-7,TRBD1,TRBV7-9,CASSLGTEVYEQYF,TGTGCCAGCAGCCTCGGGACAGAAGTATACGAGCAGTACTTC
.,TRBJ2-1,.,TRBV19,CASSIQGYNEQFF,TGTGCCAGTAGTATACAGGGATACAATGAGCAGTTCTTC
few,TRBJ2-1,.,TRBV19,CASTRPGSYNEQFF,TGTGCCAGTACCCGGCCGGGGTCCTACAATGAGCAGTTCTTC
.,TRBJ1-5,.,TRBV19,CASSILRGGGNQPQHF,TGTGCCAGTAGTATACTTCGAGGGGGTGGCAATCAGCCCCAGCATTTT
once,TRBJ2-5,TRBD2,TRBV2,CASSVPSGGSGTQYF,TGTGCCAGCAGTGTGCCTAGCGGTGGGAGTGGGACCCAGTACTTC
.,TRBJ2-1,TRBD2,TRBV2,CASNFGGGLPEQFF,TGTGCCAGCAATTTTGGGGGAGGGCTTCCTGAGCAGTTCTTC
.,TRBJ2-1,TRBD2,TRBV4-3,CASREGASGRIPNEQFF,TGCGCCAGCAGAGAGGGGGCTAGCGGGAGGATCCCCAATGAGCAGTTCTTC
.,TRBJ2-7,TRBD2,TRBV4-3,CASSQDNPGTSVTYEQYF,TGCGCCAGCAGCCAAGATAACCCCGGGACTAGCGTAACCTACGAGCAGTACTTC
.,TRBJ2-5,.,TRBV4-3,CASSQNGLALRQETQYF,TGCGCCAGCAGCCAAAACGGTCTAGCGCTAAGGCAAGAGACCCAGTACTTC
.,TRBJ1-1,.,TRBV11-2,CASSSTANTEAFF,TGTGCCAGCAGCTCAACAGCGAACACTGAAGCTTTCTTT